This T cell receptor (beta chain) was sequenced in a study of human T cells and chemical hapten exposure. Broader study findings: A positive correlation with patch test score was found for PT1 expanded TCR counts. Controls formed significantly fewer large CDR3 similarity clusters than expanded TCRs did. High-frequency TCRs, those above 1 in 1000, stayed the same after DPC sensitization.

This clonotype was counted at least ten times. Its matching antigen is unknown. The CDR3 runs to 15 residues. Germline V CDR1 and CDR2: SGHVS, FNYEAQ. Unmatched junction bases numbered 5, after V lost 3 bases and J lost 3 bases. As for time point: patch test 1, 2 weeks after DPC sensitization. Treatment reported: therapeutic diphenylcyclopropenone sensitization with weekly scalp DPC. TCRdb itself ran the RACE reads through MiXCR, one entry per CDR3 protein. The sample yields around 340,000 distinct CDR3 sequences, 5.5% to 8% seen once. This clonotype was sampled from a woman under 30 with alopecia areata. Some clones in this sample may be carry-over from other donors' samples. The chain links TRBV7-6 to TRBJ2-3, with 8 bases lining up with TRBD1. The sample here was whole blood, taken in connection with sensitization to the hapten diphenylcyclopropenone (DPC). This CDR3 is CASSFFRTGTDTQYF. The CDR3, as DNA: TGTGCCAGCAGCTTCTTTCGGACAGGGACAGATACGCAGTATTTT.